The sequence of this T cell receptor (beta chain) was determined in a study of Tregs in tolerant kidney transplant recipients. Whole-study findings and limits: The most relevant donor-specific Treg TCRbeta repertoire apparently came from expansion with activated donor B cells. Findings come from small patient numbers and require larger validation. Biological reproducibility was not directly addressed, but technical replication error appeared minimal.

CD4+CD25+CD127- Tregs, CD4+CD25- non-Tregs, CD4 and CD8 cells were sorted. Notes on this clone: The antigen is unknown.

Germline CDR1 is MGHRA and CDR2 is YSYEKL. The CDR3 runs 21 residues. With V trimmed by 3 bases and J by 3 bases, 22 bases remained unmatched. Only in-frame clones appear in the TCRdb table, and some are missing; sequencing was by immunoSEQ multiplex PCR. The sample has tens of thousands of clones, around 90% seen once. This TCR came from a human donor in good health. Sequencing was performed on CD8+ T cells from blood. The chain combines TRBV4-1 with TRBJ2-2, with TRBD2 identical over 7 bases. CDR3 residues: CASSHPVRGPDAGVDTGELFF. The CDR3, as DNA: TGCGCCAGCAGCCATCCAGTGAGAGGTCCCGATGCGGGAGTCGACACCGGGGAGCTGTTTTTT.